A single sample is the source of the 7 T cell receptor beta chains below, sequenced in a study of shared clonotypes between healthy human individuals. Clones were read by immunoSEQ multiplex PCR, and TCRdb kept only the in-frame ones, dropping some. The top ten clones hold about 1.1% of a sample with some 2,000,000 clones, about 95% of them seen once. Naive CD8 isolation took CD45RO-negative cells positively selected for CCR7 and excluded terminally differentiated effector memory CD45RA+ cells. Sequenced: naive CD8+ T cells sorted from blood. These receptors all stem from a man between 18 and 29 years old in good health.

The CDR3 DNA reads TGTGCCAGCAGCTTAGAGGCTAGCGGGATGGACACCGGGGAGCTGTTTTTT. Protein: CASSLEASGMDTGELFF. This chain connects TRBV7-2 to TRBJ2-2; the match to TRBD2 covers 9 bases. The germline gives CDR1 SGHTA, CDR2 FQGNSA. CDR3 length: 17 residues. The junction had 6 bases not matched to a gene; V was cut back by 1 base and J by 3 bases.

The V gene is TRBV7-9, the J gene TRBJ2-1; D is possibly TRBD1 (6 bases). The CDR3 length is 13 residues. V was trimmed by 1 base and J by 10 bases, leaving 11 bases between them. The germline V gene has CDR1 SEHNR and CDR2 FQNEAQ (reference sequence). The CDR3 protein is CASSLGSQGEQFF. The CDR3 nucleotides read TGTGCCAGCAGCTTAGGATCCCAGGGGGAGCAGTTCTTC.

V usage is TRBV7-6 and J usage is TRBJ1-2; D is possibly TRBD1 (6 bases). The CDR3 spans 16 residues. Trimming left V 5 bases short and J 4 bases short, with 20 bases between. Germline CDR1 is SGHVS and CDR2 is FNYEAQ. In nucleotides, the CDR3 is TGTGCCAGCAGCCAAGGCGCAGGGGAGGATTTCTATGGCTACACCTTC. Translation: CASSQGAGEDFYGYTF.

CDR3 coding DNA: TGTGCCAGCAGCCCCGTGGGACAGGGACAATATGAGCAGTTCTTC. The encoded protein is CASSPVGQGQYEQFF. This rearrangement joins TRBV5-4 to TRBJ2-1; 9 nucleotides agree with TRBD1. J lost 8 bases, V lost 4 bases, and 10 bases had no gene match. The length of the CDR3 is 15 residues. Germline V gene data show CDR1 as SGHNT and CDR2 as YYREEE (reference sequence).

This clone was detected once. The chain is built from TRBV11-2 and TRBJ1-1; no reliable D call. Germline CDR1 and CDR2: SGHAT and FQNNGV. Trimming removed 3 bases from V and 2 bases from J, with 13 bases in between. This CDR3 comprises 15 residues. The CDR3 bases are TGTGCCAGCAGCTTCGATAAGGGATTTAACACTGAAGCTTTCTTT. Translated: CASSFDKGFNTEAFF.

This chain joins TRBV5-6 and TRBJ1-4; maybe TRBD1 (5 bases). The length of the CDR3 is 13 residues. V gave up 5 bases and J gave up 12 bases, with 17 bases separating them. Germline CDR1 and CDR2: SGHDT and YYEEEE. The CDR3 nucleotides read TGTGCCAGCAGTCGGGGATGGGGAGGGGAACTGTTTTTT. Protein product: CASSRGWGGELFF.

This clone came up once. The chain recombines TRBV13 with TRBJ2-1, with TRBD1 as a possible D gene (6 bases). The CDR3 sequence is 15 residues long. Trimming took 3 bases from V and 7 from J, leaving 16 bases between them. CDR1 and CDR2 (germline): PRHDT, FYEKMQ (reference sequence). CDR3 in amino acids: CASSLAGAWGNEQFF. CDR3 sequence (DNA): TGTGCCAGCAGCTTGGCAGGGGCTTGGGGGAATGAGCAGTTCTTC.